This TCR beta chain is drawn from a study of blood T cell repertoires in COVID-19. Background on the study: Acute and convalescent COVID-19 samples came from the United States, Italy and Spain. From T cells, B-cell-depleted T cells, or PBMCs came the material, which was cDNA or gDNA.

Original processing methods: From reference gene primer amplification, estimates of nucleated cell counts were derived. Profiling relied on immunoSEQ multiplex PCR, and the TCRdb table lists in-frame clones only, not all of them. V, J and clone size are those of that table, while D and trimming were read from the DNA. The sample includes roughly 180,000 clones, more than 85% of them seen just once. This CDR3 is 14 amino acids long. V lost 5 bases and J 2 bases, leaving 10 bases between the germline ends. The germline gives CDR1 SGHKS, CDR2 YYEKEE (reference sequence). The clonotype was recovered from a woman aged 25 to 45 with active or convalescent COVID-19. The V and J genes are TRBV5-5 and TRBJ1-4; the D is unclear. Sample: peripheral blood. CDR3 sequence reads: CASSRRGTNEKLFF. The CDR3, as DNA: TGTGCCAGCAGTCGACGGGGTACTAATGAAAAACTGTTTTTT.